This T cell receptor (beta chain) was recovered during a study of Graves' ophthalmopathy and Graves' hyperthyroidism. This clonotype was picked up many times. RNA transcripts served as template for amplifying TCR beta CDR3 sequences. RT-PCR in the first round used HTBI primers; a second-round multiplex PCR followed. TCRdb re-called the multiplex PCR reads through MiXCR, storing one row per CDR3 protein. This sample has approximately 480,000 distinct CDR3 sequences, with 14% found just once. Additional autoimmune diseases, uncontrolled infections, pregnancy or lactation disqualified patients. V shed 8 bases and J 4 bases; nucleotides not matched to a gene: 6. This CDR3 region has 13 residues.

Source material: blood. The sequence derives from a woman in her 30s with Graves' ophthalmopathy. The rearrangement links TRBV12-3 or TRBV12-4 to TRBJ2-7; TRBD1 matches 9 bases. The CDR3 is CASWTGVGYEQYF. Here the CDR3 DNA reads TGTGCCAGCTGGACAGGGGTAGGTTACGAGCAGTACTTC.